Below are 8 T cell receptor beta chains sequenced from a single sample in a study of shared T cell receptors in the human thymus. Clones were sequenced by immunoSEQ multiplex PCR, and TCRdb holds only the in-frame ones, with some missing. The sample lists 720,000 or so clones; 75% to 90% were seen once. The data were also submitted as part of a second study, on human thymus T cells.

The sequenced sample consisted of thymocytes. The receptors here all came from a girl under three years old with a congenital heart defect.

The chain uses TRBV7-9 and TRBJ2-7; the D gene is possibly TRBD2 (5 bases). This CDR3 is 12 amino acids long. Germline V gene lookup returns CDR1 SEHNR and CDR2 FQNEAQ (reference sequence). Trimming pared 5 bases from V and 3 bases from J, leaving 8 bases between. The CDR3 sequence is CASSRGGYEQYF. The DNA of the CDR3 is TGTGCCAGCAGCCGCGGAGGCTACGAGCAGTACTTC.

This clone was recorded only once. V gene TRBV6-5 combines with J gene TRBJ2-3, with 9 bases that match TRBD2. CDR1 and CDR2 from the germline V gene are MNHEY and SVGAGI. CDR3 length: 16 residues. J gave up 2 bases and V 0 bases, and 3 bases lay outside the gene matches. Written as DNA, the CDR3 is TGTGCCAGCAGTTACTCGACTAGCGGATCCACAGATACGCAGTATTTT. Protein: CASSYSTSGSTDTQYF.

The CDR3 sequence is CASSRTRGNPYEQYF. The CDR3 DNA reads TGTGCCAGCAGCCGCACCCGGGGGAACCCCTACGAGCAGTACTTC. V usage is TRBV11-2 and J usage is TRBJ2-7; possible D gene TRBD2, 6 bases. The length of the CDR3 is 15 residues. The germline gives CDR1 SGHAT, CDR2 FQNNGV. The germline V and J ends were trimmed by 5 bases and 2 bases, with 16 bases remaining between them.

The chain combines TRBV6-5 with TRBJ2-7; TRBD1 matches 7 bases. Germline V gives CDR1 MNHEY, CDR2 SVGAGI. After removal of 0 bases from V and 8 bases from J, the junction contained 13 bases not matched to a gene. This CDR3 is built from 16 residues. CDR3 residues: CASSYSKARGSVKQYF. CDR3 in DNA: TGTGCCAGCAGTTACTCGAAGGCCAGGGGGTCCGTCAAGCAGTACTTC.

The chain joins TRBV5-1 to TRBJ1-1; 8 nucleotides agree with TRBD1. V lost 4 bases to trimming and J lost 3 bases; unmatched junction nucleotides: 5. This CDR3 comprises 14 residues. Germline values: CDR1 SGHRS, CDR2 YFSETQ. The CDR3: CASSLTGVDTEAFF. CDR3 bases: TGCGCCAGCAGCCTGACAGGGGTGGACACTGAAGCTTTCTTT.

This clone has only a few counts. This rearrangement joins TRBV7-9 to TRBJ1-1; TRBD1 matches at 8 bases. The germline gives CDR1 SEHNR, CDR2 FQNEAQ (reference sequence). V lost 1 base, J lost 0 bases, and 10 bases stayed unmatched. The CDR3 sequence is 18 residues long. CDR3 residues: CASSLGVTGAPMNTEAFF. CDR3 nucleotides: TGTGCCAGCAGCTTAGGCGTGACAGGGGCCCCAATGAACACTGAAGCTTTCTTT.

The rearrangement links TRBV7-9 to TRBJ1-2; 7 bases match TRBD1. This CDR3 is 14 amino acids long. V was pared by 4 bases and J by 7 bases, with 9 bases of the junction left unmatched. Germline V gene sequence: CDR1 SEHNR, CDR2 FQNEAQ (reference sequence). The CDR3 bases are TGTGCCAGCAGCTCCGACAGGGTACGGGGTGGCTACACCTTC. Its protein is CASSSDRVRGGYTF. The entire variable domain, with the rest obtained from reference TRBV7-9 and TRBJ1-2, is as follows: DTGVSQNPRHKITKRGQNVTFRCDPISEHNRLYWYRQTLGQGPEFLTYFQNEAQLEKSRLLSDRFSAERPKGSFSTLEIQRTEQGDSAMYLCASSSDRVRGGYTFGSGTRLTVV.

V is TRBV7-6 and J is TRBJ2-1, with 7 bases matching TRBD2. Germline V CDR1 and CDR2: SGHVS, FNYEAQ. Trimming cost V 5 bases and J 3 bases; bases outside gene matches: 13. CDR3 length: 17 residues. In nucleotides, the CDR3 is TGTGCCAGCAGCCCGTCCCGGTGGGGGGGGATCTACAATGAGCAGTTCTTC. Translated: CASSPSRWGGIYNEQFF.